These T cell receptor beta chains were read from a single sample in a study of CD4 T cells in relation to SARS-CoV-2 and coronaviruses. The table came from immunoSEQ multiplex PCR; TCRdb's copy has only in-frame clones and leaves some out. The sample lists fewer than 25,000 clones, more than 60% occurring once. No antigen is known for these receptors. The material sequenced was CD4+ T cells from PBMCs, cultured in vitro. The receptors originated from a human donor in good health. The CDR3 runs from the conserved cysteine through the conserved F or W. A D gene is named only where the DNA matches it firmly. The size field is filled for only some rows; it gives once, few, many or a size class.

clone size	V gene	J gene	D gene	CDR3 DNA	CDR3 protein
few	TRBV2	TRBJ2-7	-	TGTGCCAGCAGTGCATCATGGGGGGCCGAGCAGTACTTC	CASSASWGAEQYF
-	TRBV27	TRBJ2-5	-	TGTGCCAGCAGTTTATCTCGGCAGGGTCAAGAGACCCAGTACTTC	CASSLSRQGQETQYF
-	TRBV5-8	TRBJ2-5	-	TGTGCCAGCAGCTTGTTTCTGGGAAGTAGGCAAGAGACCCAGTACTTC	CASSLFLGSRQETQYF
-	TRBV5-8	TRBJ2-2	-	TGTGCCAGCAGCTCTTGGGCCGGGGAGCTGTTTTTT	CASSSWAGELFF
-	TRBV7-9	TRBJ2-3	TRBD2	TGTGCCAGCAGCCTCCCTAGCGGGAGGGCGAGGGGCACAGATACGCAGTATTTT	CASSLPSGRARGTDTQYF
-	TRBV27	TRBJ2-2	-	TGTGCCAGCAGTCCTCCGAACACCGGGGAGCTGTTTTTT	CASSPPNTGELFF
-	TRBV19	TRBJ2-2	TRBD1	TGTGCCAGTAATCTGGGACAGGGGTACACCGGGGAGCTGTTTTTT	CASNLGQGYTGELFF
-	TRBV11-2	TRBJ2-1	TRBD2	TGTGCCAGCAGCAATTCCGGGACTAGCGGGAGCTTTGAGCAGTTCTTC	CASSNSGTSGSFEQFF
-	TRBV6-2/TRBV6-3	TRBJ2-1	-	TGTGCCAGCACCCCAAGGACGGCGATCTCCTACAATGAGCAGTTCTTC	CASTPRTAISYNEQFF
-	TRBV6-2/TRBV6-3	TRBJ2-1	TRBD2	TGTGCCAGCAGTCGGCCTAGCGGCCGCGCATCTAATGAGCAGTTCTTC	CASSRPSGRASNEQFF
-	TRBV6-5	TRBJ1-4	-	TGTGCCAGCAGGGGGGACGGGATCGCTAATGAAAAACTGTTTTTT	CASRGDGIANEKLFF
-	TRBV6-5	TRBJ1-2	-	TGTGCCAGCAGTTACTCGCGGTTAGGGCCGTATGGCTACACCTTC	CASSYSRLGPYGYTF
-	TRBV10-3	TRBJ2-7	TRBD2	TGTGCCGCAGGTGGGGAGGGTCTCGAGCAGTACTTC	CAAGGEGLEQYF
-	TRBV7-6	TRBJ1-3	TRBD1	TGTGCCAGCAGCTTAGGGACAGGGTCTGGAAACACCATATATTTT	CASSLGTGSGNTIYF
-	TRBV5-8	TRBJ2-5	TRBD2	TGTGCCAGCAGCCCAGGGACTAGCGGGAGGATTACAGAGACCCAGTACTTC	CASSPGTSGRITETQYF
once	TRBV7-8	TRBJ2-5	TRBD1	TGTGCCAGCAGCCGGGGGACAGGGGGCGGGGAGACCCAGTACTTC	CASSRGTGGGETQYF
-	TRBV29-1	TRBJ1-4	TRBD1	TGCAGCGTGGAGGTACAGGGGACGGAAAAACTGTTTTTT	CSVEVQGTEKLFF
-	TRBV5-1	TRBJ1-1	-	TGCGCCAGCAGTTCGGGGGTTAACACTGAAGCTTTCTTT	CASSSGVNTEAFF
-	TRBV7-2	TRBJ2-3	-	TGTGCCAGCAGCTTAAGCGAGGGCTGGGATACGCAGTATTTT	CASSLSEGWDTQYF
-	TRBV7-6	TRBJ2-1	TRBD2	TGTGCCAGCAGCCCGCGGGGGAGCTCCTACAATGAGCAGTTCTTC	CASSPRGSSYNEQFF
-	TRBV9	TRBJ1-1	TRBD1	TGTGCCAGCAGCGCCCACGGCGCGGGGACAGTGAACACTGAAGCTTTCTTT	CASSAHGAGTVNTEAFF
-	TRBV12-5	TRBJ2-1	-	TGTGCTAGTGGTTTGCCGAACAATGAGCAGTTCTTC	CASGLPNNEQFF
-	TRBV2	TRBJ1-2	TRBD1	TGTGCCAGCAGTGAATCCCTTGGGGACAGGGGGCTCGGCTACACCTTC	CASSESLGDRGLGYTF
-	TRBV18	TRBJ1-4	TRBD1	TGTGCCAGCTCACCGACAGGGGGGAATGAAAAACTGTTTTTT	CASSPTGGNEKLFF
-	TRBV18	TRBJ1-4	-	TGTGCCAGCTCACAGCAGAATGAAAAACTGTTTTTT	CASSQQNEKLFF
-	TRBV5-1	TRBJ2-7	-	TGCGCCAGCAGCTTGGGGAGATTGACAGACAATTACGAGCAGTACTTC	CASSLGRLTDNYEQYF
-	TRBV14	TRBJ1-6	-	TGTGCCAGCAGCCAAAGTCCGTTGTCACCCCTCCACTTT	CASSQSPLSPLHF
-	TRBV7-2	TRBJ2-1	-	TGTGCCAGCAGCTTCCCCCTCGCAGGGTGGAACTCCTACAATGAGCAGTTCTTC	CASSFPLAGWNSYNEQFF
-	TRBV19	TRBJ1-2	-	TGTGCCAGTAGTTTTTCGGACTATGGCTACACCTTC	CASSFSDYGYTF
-	TRBV7-3	TRBJ2-1	-	TGTGCCAGCAGCTTAACTCGTCTAGGAGGCGAGCAGTTCTTC	CASSLTRLGGEQFF
-	TRBV6-5	TRBJ1-6	-	TGTGCCACCCTTCCCCCGGGACGGGACTCACCCCTCCACTTT	CATLPPGRDSPLHF
-	TRBV6-5	TRBJ2-2	-	TGTGCCAGCAGAGACAGGTCGAACACCGGGGAGCTGTTTTTT	CASRDRSNTGELFF
few	TRBV4-1	TRBJ1-6	-	TGCGCCAGCAGCCAAGCGGGCGGCCCTAATTCACCCCTCCACTTT	CASSQAGGPNSPLHF
-	TRBV19	TRBJ1-1	-	TGTGCCAGTAGTACCTGGGGTACTGAAGCTTTCTTT	CASSTWGTEAFF
-	TRBV9	TRBJ2-1	TRBD2	TGTGCCAGCACATTAGAGGCGGGGGGGTATGAGCAGTTCTTC	CASTLEAGGYEQFF
-	TRBV10-3	TRBJ1-5	TRBD1	TGTGCCATCAGTGAGTCGATTCCTACAGGGGGAAATCAGCCCCAGCATTTT	CAISESIPTGGNQPQHF
-	TRBV28	TRBJ1-1	-	TGTGCCAGCAGCCTCAGGTCAGAAGCTTTCTTT	CASSLRSEAFF
once	TRBV7-9	TRBJ2-1	-	TGTGCCAGCAGCAAGGCTACTAGGGGCTTACTAGTTCCCGGGGCCGGGAGCTCCTACAATGAGCAGTTCTTC	CASSKATRGLLVPGAGSSYNEQFF
-	TRBV30	TRBJ1-3	-	TGTGCCTGGAAGCCGACAAACTCTGGAAACACCATATATTTT	CAWKPTNSGNTIYF
-	TRBV7-9	TRBJ2-3	-	TGTGCCAGCAGCTTAGGGGGGACATTGGATACGCAGTATTTT	CASSLGGTLDTQYF
once	TRBV10-3	TRBJ1-2	TRBD1	TGTGCCATCAGTGAGATGACAGGGTGGGAAGGCTACACCTTC	CAISEMTGWEGYTF
-	TRBV21-1	TRBJ2-1	-	TGTGCCAGCAGCAACGGACTACCCTCAGGGCAGTTCTTC	CASSNGLPSGQFF
-	TRBV27	TRBJ2-7	-	TGTGCCAGCAGACTAAACTACGAGCAGTACTTC	CASRLNYEQYF
few	TRBV10-3	TRBJ1-5	-	TGTGCCAGCCGGACTGAGAGCAATCAGCCCCAGCATTTT	CASRTESNQPQHF
few	TRBV10-3	TRBJ2-3	-	TGTGCCATCAGCGTGGGGCGGTACACAGATACGCAGTATTTT	CAISVGRYTDTQYF
-	TRBV5-6	TRBJ2-7	-	TGTGCCAGCAGCTCCGGGACACAATCCTACGAGCAGTACTTC	CASSSGTQSYEQYF
-	TRBV11-3	TRBJ2-3	-	TGTGCCAGCAGCCTGGGGCGGGGCAGCACAGATACGCAGTATTTT	CASSLGRGSTDTQYF
-	TRBV28	TRBJ1-5	-	TGTGCCAGCAGTTTAATGCGGGTATCTAGCAATCAGCCCCAGCATTTT	CASSLMRVSSNQPQHF
-	TRBV5-6	TRBJ2-5	TRBD2	TGTGCCAGCAGCTCAAGCGGGGGGGAGACCCAGTACTTC	CASSSSGGETQYF
once	TRBV5-4	TRBJ2-7	TRBD2	TGTGCCAGCAGCTTGTGGAGTCCGGGACTAGCGGGAGAATCCTACGAGCAGTACTTC	CASSLWSPGLAGESYEQYF
-	TRBV27	TRBJ2-7	-	TGTGCCAGCAGCCCTGACTTTTTCACCTCCTACGAGCAGTACTTC	CASSPDFFTSYEQYF
-	TRBV5-5	TRBJ2-3	TRBD1	TGTGCCAGCAGTTCCGGGACAGGGACCACAGATACGCAGTATTTT	CASSSGTGTTDTQYF
-	TRBV5-1	TRBJ2-3	-	TGCGCCAGCAGCTTGGGGGGTTCAGGAGATACGCAGTATTTT	CASSLGGSGDTQYF